The TCR beta chain described here comes from a study of shared clonotypes between healthy human individuals. At the level of the study: Ranging from 18 to 49 in age, donors were two women and a few men.

The CDR3 sequence is 15 residues long. Germline CDR1 and CDR2: LNHDA and SQIVND (reference sequence). The ends lost 3 bases at V and 7 bases at J; junction bases unmatched: 6. Using immunoSEQ multiplex PCR, the repertoire was profiled, and TCRdb retains in-frame clones only, with some absent. The table records 400,000 to 500,000 clones, around 78% of them present only once. The donors were adults (healthy and HIV-negative) with no recent acute infections or vaccinations. Genomic DNA for unsorted samples was obtained from some 100 million PBMCs. The rearrangement uses TRBV19 and TRBJ1-4; 9 nucleotides line up with TRBD1. The TCR comes from a woman aged 40 to 49 in good health. Some clones in this sample may be carry-over from other donors' samples. The sample comprised PBMCs. The CDR3 region is CASSIRDRVFEKLFF. The CDR3 DNA reads as TGTGCCAGTAGTATCCGGGACAGGGTGTTTGAAAAACTGTTTTTT.